This record covers a single T cell receptor beta chain. The antigen is not known. Unique molecular identifiers were built into the TCRbeta library. A single record per CDR3 protein comes from TCRdb applying MiXCR to the PCR reads. This table holds about 470,000 distinct CDR3 sequences, about 45% found once. The source of the sample is a study of T-cell reconstitution after alpha-beta-depleted transplantation in children. With 5 bases clipped from V and 6 bases from J, the junction kept 10 bases outside the gene matches. CDR1 is DFQATT, CDR2 SNEGSKA, per germline (reference sequence). The CDR3 contains 15 residues. Overall study results and limits: Surviving recipient T cells and thymic progenitors accounted for the high day-60 TCRbeta diversity observed in some patients. T-cell counts and diversity were attributed mostly to newly produced T cells one year after transplant.

The TCR was taken from a girl aged 2 to 9 with aplastic anemia, due to receive a stem cell transplant. The chain employs TRBV20-1 and TRBJ2-3, with 11 nucleotides matching TRBD2. The sample here was PBMCs, taken before TCRalphabeta/CD19-depleted stem cell transplant. The CDR3 nucleotides are TGCAGTGCTCTGACTAGCGGGGCCCTTCGGGATACGCAGTATTTT. Encoded protein: CSALTSGALRDTQYF.